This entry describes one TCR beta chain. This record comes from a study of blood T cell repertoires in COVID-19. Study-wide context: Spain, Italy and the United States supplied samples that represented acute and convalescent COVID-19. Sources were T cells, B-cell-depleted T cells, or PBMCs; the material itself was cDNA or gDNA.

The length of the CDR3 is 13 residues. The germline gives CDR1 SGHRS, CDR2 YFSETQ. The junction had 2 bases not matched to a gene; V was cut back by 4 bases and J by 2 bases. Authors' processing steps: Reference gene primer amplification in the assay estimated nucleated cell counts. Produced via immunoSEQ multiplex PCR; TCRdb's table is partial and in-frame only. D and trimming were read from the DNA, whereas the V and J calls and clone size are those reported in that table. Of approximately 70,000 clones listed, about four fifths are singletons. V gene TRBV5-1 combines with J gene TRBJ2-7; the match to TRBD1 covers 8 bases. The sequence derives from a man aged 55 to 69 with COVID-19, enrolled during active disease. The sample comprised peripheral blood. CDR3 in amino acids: CASSGQGTYEQYF. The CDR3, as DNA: TGCGCCAGCAGCGGACAGGGTACCTACGAGCAGTACTTC. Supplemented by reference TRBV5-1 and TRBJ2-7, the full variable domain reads KAGVTQTPRYLIKTRGQQVTLSCSPISGHRSVSWYQQTPGQGLQFLFEYFSETQRNKGNFPGRFSGRQFSNSRSEMNVSTLELGDSALYLCASSGQGTYEQYFGPGTRLTVT.